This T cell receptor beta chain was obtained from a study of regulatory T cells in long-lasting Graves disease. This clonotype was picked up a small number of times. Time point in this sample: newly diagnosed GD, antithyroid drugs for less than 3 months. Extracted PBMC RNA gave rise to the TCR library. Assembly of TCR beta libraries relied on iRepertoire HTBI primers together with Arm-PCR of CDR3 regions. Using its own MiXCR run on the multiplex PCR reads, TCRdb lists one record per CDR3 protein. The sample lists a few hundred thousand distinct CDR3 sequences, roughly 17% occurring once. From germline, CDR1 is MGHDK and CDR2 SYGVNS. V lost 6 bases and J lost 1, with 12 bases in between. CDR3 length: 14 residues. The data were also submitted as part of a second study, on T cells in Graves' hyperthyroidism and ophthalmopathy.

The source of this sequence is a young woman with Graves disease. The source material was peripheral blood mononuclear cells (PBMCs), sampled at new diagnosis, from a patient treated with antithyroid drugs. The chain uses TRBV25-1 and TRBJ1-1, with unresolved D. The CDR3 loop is CASSRKTQNTEAFF. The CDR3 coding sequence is TGTGCCAGCAGCAGAAAGACACAGAACACTGAAGCTTTCTTT.